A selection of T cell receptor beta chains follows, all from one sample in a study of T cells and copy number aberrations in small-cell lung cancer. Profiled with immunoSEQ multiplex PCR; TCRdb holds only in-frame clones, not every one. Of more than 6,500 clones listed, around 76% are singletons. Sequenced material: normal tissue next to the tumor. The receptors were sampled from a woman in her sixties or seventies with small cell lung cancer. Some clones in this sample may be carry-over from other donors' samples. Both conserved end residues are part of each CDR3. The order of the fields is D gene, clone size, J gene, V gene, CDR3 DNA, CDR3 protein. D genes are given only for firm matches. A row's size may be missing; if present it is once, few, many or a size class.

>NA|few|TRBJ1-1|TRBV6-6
TGTGCCACTGCGGACAGATTGAACACTGAAGCTTTCTTT
CATADRLNTEAFF
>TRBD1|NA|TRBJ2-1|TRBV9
TGTGCCAGCAACTCTCGGGACAGGGCATATGAGCAGTTCTTC
CASNSRDRAYEQFF
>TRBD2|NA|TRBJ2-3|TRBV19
TGTGCCAGCGCCGGGACTAGTCCCACAGATACGCAGTATTTT
CASAGTSPTDTQYF
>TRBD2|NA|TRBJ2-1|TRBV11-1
TGTGCCAGCAGCTTAGGAGCGGGGGTCTACAATGAGCAGTTCTTC
CASSLGAGVYNEQFF
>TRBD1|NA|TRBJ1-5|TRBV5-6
TGTGCCAGCAGCTCTTGGACAGGGGGCTACGGCCAGCCCCAGCATTTT
CASSSWTGGYGQPQHF
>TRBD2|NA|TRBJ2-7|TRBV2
TGTGCCAGCAGTGATAGTTACGGGAGGGCCTACGAGCAGTACTTC
CASSDSYGRAYEQYF
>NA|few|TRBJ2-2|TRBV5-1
TGCGCCAGCAGCTTGGACGGGAACACCGGGGAGCTGTTTTTT
CASSLDGNTGELFF
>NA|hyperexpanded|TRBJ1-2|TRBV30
TGTGCCTGGAGTGGTGGAGGGGGACGGTATGGCTACACCTTC
CAWSGGGGRYGYTF
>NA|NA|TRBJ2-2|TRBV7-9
TGTGCCAGCAGCTGGACGAACACCGGGGAGCTGTTTTTT
CASSWTNTGELFF
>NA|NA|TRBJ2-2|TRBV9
TGTGCCAGCGGCAACGCGGTTGGCGGGGAGCTGTTTTTT
CASGNAVGGELFF
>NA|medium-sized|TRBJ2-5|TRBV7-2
TGTGCCAGCAGCTTATCCTTTTCAGAGACCCAGTACTTC
CASSLSFSETQYF